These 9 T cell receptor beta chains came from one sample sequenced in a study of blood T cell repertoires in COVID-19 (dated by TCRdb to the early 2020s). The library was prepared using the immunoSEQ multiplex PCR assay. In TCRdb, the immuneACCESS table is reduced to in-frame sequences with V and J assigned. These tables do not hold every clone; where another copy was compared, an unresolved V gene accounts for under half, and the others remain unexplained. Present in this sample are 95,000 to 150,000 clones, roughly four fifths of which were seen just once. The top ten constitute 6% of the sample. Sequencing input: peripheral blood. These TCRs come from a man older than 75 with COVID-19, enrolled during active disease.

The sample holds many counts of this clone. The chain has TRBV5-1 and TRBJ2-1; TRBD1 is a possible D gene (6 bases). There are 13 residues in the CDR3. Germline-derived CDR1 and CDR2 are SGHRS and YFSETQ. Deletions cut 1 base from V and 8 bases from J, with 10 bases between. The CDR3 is CASSLRGSDEQFF. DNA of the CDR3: TGCGCCAGCAGCTTGAGGGGGAGCGATGAGCAGTTCTTC.

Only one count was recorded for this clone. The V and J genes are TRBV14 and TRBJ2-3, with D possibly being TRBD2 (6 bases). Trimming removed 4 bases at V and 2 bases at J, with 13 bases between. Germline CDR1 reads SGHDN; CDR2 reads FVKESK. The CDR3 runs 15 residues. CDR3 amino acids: CASSPRRGTTDTQYF. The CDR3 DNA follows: TGTGCCAGCAGCCCCCGGAGGGGAACCACAGATACGCAGTATTTT.

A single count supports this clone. The DNA of the CDR3 is TGCGCCAGCAGCATCGGACTAGCGGGCCTCTACGAGCAGTACTTC. It translates to CASSIGLAGLYEQYF. This chain uses TRBV5-1 with TRBJ2-7, with 11 bases aligning to TRBD2. The germline gives CDR1 SGHRS, CDR2 YFSETQ. J lost 3 bases, V lost 4 bases, and 6 bases had no gene match. There are 15 residues in the CDR3.

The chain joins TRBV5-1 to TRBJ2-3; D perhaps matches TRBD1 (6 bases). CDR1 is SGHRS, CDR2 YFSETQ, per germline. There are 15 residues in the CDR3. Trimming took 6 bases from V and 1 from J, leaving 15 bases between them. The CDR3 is CASNRQESGTDTQYF. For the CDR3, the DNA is TGCGCCAGCAACAGACAGGAAAGCGGCACAGATACGCAGTATTTT.

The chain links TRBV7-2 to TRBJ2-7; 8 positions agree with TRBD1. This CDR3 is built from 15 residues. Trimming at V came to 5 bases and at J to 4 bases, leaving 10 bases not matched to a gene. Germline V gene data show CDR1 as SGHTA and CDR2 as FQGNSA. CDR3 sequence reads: CASSAQNRGTYEQYF. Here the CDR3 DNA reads TGTGCCAGCAGCGCCCAAAACAGGGGGACTTACGAGCAGTACTTC.

The CDR3 coding sequence is TGTGCCAGCAGCCACGGGGCGGGAGGAAGTATCGAGCAGTACTTC. Translation gives CASSHGAGGSIEQYF. The chain is built from TRBV6-6 and TRBJ2-7, with 8 bases identical to TRBD2. The CDR3 length is 15 residues. Germline trimming cut 6 bases from V and 6 bases from J; bases unmatched to any gene: 13. CDR1 is MNHNY, CDR2 SVGAGI, per germline (reference sequence).

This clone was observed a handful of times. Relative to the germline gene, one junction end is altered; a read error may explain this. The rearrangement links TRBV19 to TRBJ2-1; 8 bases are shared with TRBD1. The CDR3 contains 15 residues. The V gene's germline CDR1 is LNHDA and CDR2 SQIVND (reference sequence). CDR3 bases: TGTGCCAGTAGTGTAGACAGGGGTCCCTACAATGAGCAGTTCTTC. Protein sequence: CASSVDRGPYNEQFF.

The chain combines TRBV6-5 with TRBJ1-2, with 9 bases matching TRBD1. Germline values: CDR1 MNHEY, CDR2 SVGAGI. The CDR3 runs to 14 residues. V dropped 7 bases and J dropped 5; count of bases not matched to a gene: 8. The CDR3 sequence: CASNQGQGPYGYTF. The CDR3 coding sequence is TGTGCCAGCAACCAGGGACAGGGCCCATATGGCTACACCTTC.

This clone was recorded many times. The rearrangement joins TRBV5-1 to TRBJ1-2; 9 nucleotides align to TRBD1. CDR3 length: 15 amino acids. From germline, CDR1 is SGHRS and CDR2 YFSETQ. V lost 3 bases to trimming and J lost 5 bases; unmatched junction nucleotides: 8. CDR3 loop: CASSSSGTGRYGYTF. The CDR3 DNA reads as TGCGCCAGCAGCTCATCCGGGACAGGGCGATATGGCTACACCTTC.